This T cell receptor beta chain was documented in a study of cytomegalovirus exposure and HLA in healthy donors. Findings and caveats of the study: Most TCRs appeared rarely, but some public TCRs recurred in many donors. The authors later found TCR association rates varying by HLA locus, with DRB1 most and HLA-C fewest. In a later analysis, donors in an Asian-associated ancestry cluster reportedly had fewer N-insertions in productive TCRs than the cohort mean. Presence/absence comparisons presumed near-even sequencing depth among donors.

PCR was performed using 60 Vbeta and 13 Jbeta primers. Some clones are missing from TCRdb's copy, which holds only in-frame ones; the method was immunoSEQ multiplex PCR. The sample's table shows approximately 110,000 clones. The V end lost 0 bases, the J end lost 4 bases, and 14 bases lay between the germline ends. CDR1 is SGHRS and CDR2 is YFSETQ in the germline V gene. The CDR3 is made up of 15 amino acids. As to this clone: Its antigen is as yet unknown.

Sequencing was done on a sample of PBMCs. The receptor was derived from a man between 35 and 55 years old in good health and CMV-seronegative. The chain carries TRBV5-1 and TRBJ2-7; TRBD2 might be the D (6 bases). The CDR3 reads CASSLVVGGDYEQYF. CDR3 in DNA: TGCGCCAGCAGCTTGGTGGTGGGAGGAGATTACGAGCAGTACTTC.